The next 20 T cell receptor beta chains were all read from a single sample in a study of shared clonotypes between healthy human individuals. Libraries were prepared by immunoSEQ multiplex PCR; TCRdb keeps only in-frame clonotypes and omits some of them. The table shows roughly 660,000 clones, with about 92% occurring only once. Input material: memory CD8+ T cells from PBMCs. The subset was: CD45RO+ cells pooled with CCR7-negative TemRA cells. The receptors were gathered from a young man in good health. Some clones in this sample may be carry-over from other donors' samples.

The V call is TRBV27, the J call TRBJ1-1, with D uncertain. The CDR3 is made up of 14 amino acids. Germline V gene lookup returns CDR1 MNHEY and CDR2 SMNVEV (reference sequence). Trimming took off 4 bases at V and 4 bases at J, with 13 bases between the two ends. The DNA for the CDR3 is TGTGCCAGCAGTTCCTCAAGGTGGGGCACTGAAGCTTTCTTT. The encoded protein is CASSSSRWGTEAFF.

This chain uses TRBV7-2 with TRBJ2-1; the match to TRBD2 covers 7 bases. The germline V gene encodes CDR1 SGHTA and CDR2 FQGNSA. V was pared by 3 bases and J by 6 bases, with 14 bases of the junction left unmatched. The CDR3 is 17 residues long. Here the CDR3 reads CASSFSGSGTSRNEQFF. Written as DNA, the CDR3 is TGTGCCAGCAGCTTCAGCGGAAGCGGGACCTCACGCAATGAGCAGTTCTTC.

This clone has only one observation. This chain links TRBV11-2 with TRBJ2-1, with D perhaps TRBD2 (6 bases). This CDR3 has 13 residues. V was pared by 7 bases and J by 0 bases, with 7 bases between. Germline loops: CDR1 SGHAT, CDR2 FQNNGV. The CDR3 nucleotides read TGTGCCAGCACCGGGAGCTCCTACAATGAGCAGTTCTTC. Translated, it gives CASTGSSYNEQFF.

The rearrangement uses TRBV7-6 and TRBJ2-6; D may be TRBD1 (5 bases). Deletions cut 5 bases from V and 0 bases from J, with 8 bases between. The CDR3 runs 15 residues. Germline values: CDR1 SGHVS, CDR2 FNYEAQ. The CDR3 nucleotides are TGTGCCAGCAGCGAGACAGACTCTGGGGCCAACGTCCTGACTTTC. Amino acid sequence: CASSETDSGANVLTF.

The V call is TRBV15, the J call TRBJ1-1, with a possible D match to TRBD1 (6 bases). The germline CDR1 and CDR2 sequences are LNHNV and YYDKDF (reference sequence). Trimming cost V 5 bases and J 5 bases, with 18 bases left between them. The CDR3 totals 15 residues. The CDR3 bases are TGTGCCACCAGCGGAGGGGGGAGGGGAGGGACTGAAGCTTTCTTT. This translates into CATSGGGRGGTEAFF.

The chain joins TRBV2 to TRBJ2-1; tentatively, D is TRBD1 or TRBD2 (7 bases each). V was clipped by 2 bases and J by 1 base, with 30 bases between them. Germline loops: CDR1 SNHLY, CDR2 FYNNEI. The CDR3 is made up of 22 amino acids. CDR3 bases: TGTGCCAGCAGTGAACCGGGACAGACTAACTTTCTAGCGGACGCTTCCTACAATGAGCAGTTCTTC. Amino acid sequence: CASSEPGQTNFLADASYNEQFF.

This rearrangement joins TRBV28 to TRBJ1-2; no clear D gene. Germline assignment: CDR1 MDHEN and CDR2 SYDVKM. V dropped 8 bases and J dropped 1 base, with 8 bases sitting between them. The CDR3 is 12 residues long. The CDR3 nucleotides read TGTGCCAGCCACACGAATAACTATGGCTACACCTTC. Protein: CASHTNNYGYTF.

The rearrangement joins TRBV7-9 to TRBJ2-4, with D possibly matching TRBD2 (6 bases). Trimming took 1 base from V and 4 from J, leaving 20 bases between them. The germline V gene has CDR1 SEHNR and CDR2 FQNEAQ (reference sequence). This CDR3 contains 18 residues. CDR3 sequence: CASSLVPGRTVGKNIQYF. As DNA, the CDR3 is TGTGCCAGCAGCTTAGTCCCAGGGAGGACCGTGGGGAAAAACATTCAGTACTTC.

The chain has TRBV27 and TRBJ2-2; 7 bases line up with TRBD2. The V gene's germline CDR1 is MNHEY and CDR2 SMNVEV (reference sequence). J was trimmed by 4 bases and V by 5 bases; bases with no gene match: 4. The CDR3 loop spans 14 amino acids. The CDR3 coding sequence is TGTGCCAGCAGTCCCGCTAGCGGCACCGGGGAGCTGTTTTTT. It specifies CASSPASGTGELFF.

This clone was found once. DNA of the CDR3: TGTGCCAGCAGTTTCCGCGAGATGGATACGCAGTATTTT. This gives the protein CASSFREMDTQYF. The gene calls are TRBV28 and TRBJ2-3; D not certain. The V gene's germline CDR1 is MDHEN and CDR2 SYDVKM. Trimming removed 3 bases at V and 6 bases at J, with 10 bases between. This CDR3 is built from 13 residues. Together with reference TRBV28 and TRBJ2-3, the CDR3 gives the full variable domain: DVKVTQSSRYLVKRTGEKVFLECVQDMDHENMFWYRQDPGLGLRLIYFSYDVKMKEKGDIPEGYSVSREKKERFSLILESASTNQTSMYLCASSFREMDTQYFGPGTRLTVL.

The chain joins TRBV7-9 to TRBJ2-3; 12 bases align to TRBD2. The CDR3 spans 17 residues. CDR1 SEHNR and CDR2 FQNEAQ come from the germline V gene (reference sequence). J gave up 8 bases and V 5 bases, and 14 bases lay outside the gene matches. CDR3 sequence reads: CASSPRLAGAAGGTQYF. The CDR3 coding sequence is TGTGCCAGCAGCCCAAGACTAGCGGGAGCTGCGGGAGGTACGCAGTATTTT.

The rearrangement links TRBV27 to TRBJ2-2; the D gene is possibly TRBD1 (6 bases). Trimming left V 5 bases short and J 4 bases short, with 14 bases between. This CDR3 contains 15 residues. Germline V gives CDR1 MNHEY, CDR2 SMNVEV (reference sequence). CDR3 sequence (DNA): TGTGCCAGCAGTGCCGGGACACCACTCACCGGGGAGCTGTTTTTT. The encoded protein is CASSAGTPLTGELFF.

V is TRBV19 and J is TRBJ1-1; D unclear. The CDR3 sequence is 11 residues long. CDR1 is LNHDA, CDR2 SQIVND, per germline (reference sequence). Trimming pared 6 bases from V and 6 bases from J, leaving 8 bases between. The DNA of the CDR3 is TGTGCCAGTAGCCCCGGACCTGAAGCTTTCTTT. It is translated as CASSPGPEAFF.

This chain uses TRBV27 with TRBJ2-1; TRBD2 matches 9 bases. CDR3 size: 15 residues. Per germline, CDR1 MNHEY and CDR2 SMNVEV (reference sequence). Germline trimming cut 3 bases from V and 9 bases from J; bases unmatched to any gene: 9. The CDR3 DNA reads as TGTGCCAGCAGTTTGGTGATAGCGGGAGAAAGTGAGCAGTTCTTC. Its translation: CASSLVIAGESEQFF.

The chain couples TRBV28 to TRBJ1-5; perhaps TRBD1 as D (5 bases). Looked up from germline, CDR1 is MDHEN and CDR2 is SYDVKM. The CDR3 loop spans 14 amino acids. V was cut by 3 bases and J by 6 bases, with 12 bases left in between. This CDR3 is CASSFSGDGQPQHF. In DNA form, the CDR3 reads TGTGCCAGCAGTTTTTCGGGGGACGGTCAGCCCCAGCATTTT.

The V call is TRBV6-5, the J call TRBJ2-1, with D possibly TRBD2 on 7 matching bases. Germline V gene data show CDR1 as MNHEY and CDR2 as SVGAGI. Trimming pared 2 bases from V and 8 bases from J, leaving 16 bases between. The CDR3 is made up of 15 amino acids. The CDR3 coding sequence is TGTGCCAGCAGTTACCACCTACAGGGAGGGCATGAGCAGTTCTTC. Translating gives CASSYHLQGGHEQFF.

The chain links TRBV27 to TRBJ2-1; perhaps D is TRBD1 or TRBD2 (5 bases each). The germline gives CDR1 MNHEY, CDR2 SMNVEV (reference sequence). Trimming pared 5 bases from V and 3 bases from J, leaving 14 bases between. The CDR3 totals 15 residues. The CDR3 coding sequence is TGTGCCAGCAGTCTTCCGAGTGGGGGCTACAATGAGCAGTTCTTC. It encodes CASSLPSGGYNEQFF.

Only a few counts were recorded for this clone. The rearrangement uses TRBV5-5 and TRBJ2-7; 9 nucleotides agree with TRBD1. This CDR3 has 15 amino acids. The germline V gene has CDR1 SGHKS and CDR2 YYEKEE (reference sequence). V shed 4 bases and J 4 bases; nucleotides not matched to a gene: 9. CDR3: CASSPGTGLRYEQYF. The CDR3 nucleotides are TGTGCCAGCAGCCCGGGGACAGGGCTAAGGTACGAGCAGTACTTC.

This chain joins TRBV6-1 and TRBJ2-2, with D uncertain. Germline CDR1 is MNHNS and CDR2 is SASEGT. The V and J ends lost 5 bases and 0 bases respectively, with 10 bases between them. The CDR3 length is 15 residues. The CDR3 here is CASSTDITNTGELFF. In nucleotides, the CDR3 is TGTGCCAGCAGTACAGACATTACGAACACCGGGGAGCTGTTTTTT.

The gene calls are TRBV10-3 and TRBJ2-1; D tentatively fits TRBD1 or TRBD2 (5 bases each). The CDR3 runs 11 residues. In germline, CDR1 is ENHRY, CDR2 SYGVKD. Trimming cost V 9 bases and J 5 bases, with 8 bases left between them. CDR3 amino acids: CAMGVDNEQFF. CDR3 in DNA: TGTGCCATGGGGGTGGACAATGAGCAGTTCTTC.